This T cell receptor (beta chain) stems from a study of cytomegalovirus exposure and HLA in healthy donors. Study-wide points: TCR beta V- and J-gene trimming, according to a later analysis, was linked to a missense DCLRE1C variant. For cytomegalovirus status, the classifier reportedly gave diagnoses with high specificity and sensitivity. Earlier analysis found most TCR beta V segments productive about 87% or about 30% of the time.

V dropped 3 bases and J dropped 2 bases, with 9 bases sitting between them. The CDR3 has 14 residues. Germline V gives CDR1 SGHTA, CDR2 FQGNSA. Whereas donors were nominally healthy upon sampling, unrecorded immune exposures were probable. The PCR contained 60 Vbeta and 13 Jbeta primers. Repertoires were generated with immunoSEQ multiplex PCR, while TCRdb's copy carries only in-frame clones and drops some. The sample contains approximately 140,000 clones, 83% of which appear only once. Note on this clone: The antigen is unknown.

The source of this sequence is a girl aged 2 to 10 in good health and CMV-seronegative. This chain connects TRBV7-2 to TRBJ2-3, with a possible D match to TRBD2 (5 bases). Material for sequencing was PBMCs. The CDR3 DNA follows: TGTGCCAGCAGCTTCGGACTTCCCACAGATACGCAGTATTTT. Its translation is CASSFGLPTDTQYF. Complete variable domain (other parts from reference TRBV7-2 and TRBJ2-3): GAGVSQSPSNKVTEKGKDVELRCDPISGHTALYWYRQSLGQGLEFLIYFQGNSAPDKSGLPSDRFSAERTGGSVSTLTIQRTQQEDSAVYLCASSFGLPTDTQYFGPGTRLTVL.